The TCR beta chain described here comes from a study of shared clonotypes between healthy human individuals. Clones were sequenced by immunoSEQ multiplex PCR, and TCRdb holds only the in-frame ones, with some missing. The sample lists about 470,000 clones, roughly 77% occurring once. In germline, CDR1 is SQVTM, CDR2 ANQGSEA. The CDR3 contains 14 residues. V shed 7 bases and J shed 2 bases, with 17 bases lying between them. V and J are TRBV29-1 and TRBJ1-1, with a tentative D call TRBD1 (5 bases). The sequenced sample consisted of PBMCs. The receptor comes from a middle-aged woman in good health. Some clones in this sample may be carry-over from other donors' samples. In DNA form, the CDR3 reads TGCAGCGCGAACGGGGGACGCGGTAACACTGAAGCTTTCTTT. Protein: CSANGGRGNTEAFF.